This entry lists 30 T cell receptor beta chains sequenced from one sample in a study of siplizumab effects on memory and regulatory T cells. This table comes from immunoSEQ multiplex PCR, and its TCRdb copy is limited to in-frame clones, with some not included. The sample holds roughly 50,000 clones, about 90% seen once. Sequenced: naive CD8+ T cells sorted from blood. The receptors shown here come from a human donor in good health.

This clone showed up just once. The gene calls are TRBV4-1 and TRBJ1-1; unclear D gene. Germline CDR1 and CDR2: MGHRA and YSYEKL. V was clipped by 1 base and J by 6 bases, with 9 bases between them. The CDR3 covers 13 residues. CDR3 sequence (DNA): TGCGCCAGCAGCCAAGTAGGACGCCCTGAAGCTTTCTTT. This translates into CASSQVGRPEAFF.

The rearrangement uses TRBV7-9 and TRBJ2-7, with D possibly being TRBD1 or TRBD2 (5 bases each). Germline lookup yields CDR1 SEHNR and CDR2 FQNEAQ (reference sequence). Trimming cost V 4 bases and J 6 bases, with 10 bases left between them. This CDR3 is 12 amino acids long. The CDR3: CASSSGPAEQYF. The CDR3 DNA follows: TGTGCCAGCAGCTCGGGACCGGCCGAGCAGTACTTC.

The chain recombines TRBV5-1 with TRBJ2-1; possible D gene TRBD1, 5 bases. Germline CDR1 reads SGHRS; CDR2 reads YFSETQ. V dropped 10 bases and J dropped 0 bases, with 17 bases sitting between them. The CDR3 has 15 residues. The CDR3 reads CASRADFSSYNEQFF. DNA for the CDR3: TGCGCCTCCAGGGCGGATTTCAGCTCCTACAATGAGCAGTTCTTC.

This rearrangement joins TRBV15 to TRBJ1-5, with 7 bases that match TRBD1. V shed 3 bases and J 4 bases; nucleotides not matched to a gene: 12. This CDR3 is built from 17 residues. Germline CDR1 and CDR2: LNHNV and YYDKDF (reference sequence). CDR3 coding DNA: TGTGCCACCAGCAGCCACTACACGCAGGGGGGAAATCAGCCCCAGCATTTT. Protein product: CATSSHYTQGGNQPQHF.

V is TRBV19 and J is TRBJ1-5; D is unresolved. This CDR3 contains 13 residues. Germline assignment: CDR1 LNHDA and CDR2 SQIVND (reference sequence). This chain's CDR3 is CASTIYSNQPQHF. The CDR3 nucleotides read TGTGCGTCGACAATTTATAGCAATCAGCCCCAGCATTTT.

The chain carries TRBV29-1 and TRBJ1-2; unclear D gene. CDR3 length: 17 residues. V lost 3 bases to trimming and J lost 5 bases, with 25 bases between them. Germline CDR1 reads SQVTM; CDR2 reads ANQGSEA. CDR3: CSVDVGLTSSHGYGYTF. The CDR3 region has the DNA TGCAGCGTTGATGTTGGGCTGACATCCTCTCATGGGTATGGCTACACCTTC.

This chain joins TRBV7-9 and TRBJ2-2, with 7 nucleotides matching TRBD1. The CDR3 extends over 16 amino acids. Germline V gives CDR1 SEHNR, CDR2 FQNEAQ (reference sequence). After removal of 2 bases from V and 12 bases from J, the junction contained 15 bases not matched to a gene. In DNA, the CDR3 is TGTGCCAGCAGCTTAAGCTCGGGACAGCCCCGGGGAAAGCTGTTTTTT. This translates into CASSLSSGQPRGKLFF.

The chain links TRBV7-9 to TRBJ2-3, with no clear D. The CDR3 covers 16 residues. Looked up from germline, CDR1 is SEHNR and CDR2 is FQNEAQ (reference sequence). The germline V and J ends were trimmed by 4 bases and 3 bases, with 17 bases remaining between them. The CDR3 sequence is CASSYWWGSMTDTQYF. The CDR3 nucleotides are TGTGCCAGCAGCTATTGGTGGGGAAGTATGACAGATACGCAGTATTTT.

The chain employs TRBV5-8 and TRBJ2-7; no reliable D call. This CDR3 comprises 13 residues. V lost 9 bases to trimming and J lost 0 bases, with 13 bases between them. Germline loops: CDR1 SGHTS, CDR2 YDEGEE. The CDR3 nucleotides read TGTGCCATCCCAGACACAAACTCCTACGAGCAGTACTTC. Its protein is CAIPDTNSYEQYF. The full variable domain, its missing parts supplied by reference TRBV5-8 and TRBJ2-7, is EAGVTQSPTHLIKTRGQQATLRCSPISGHTSVYWYQQALGLGLQFLLWYDEGEERNRGNFPPRFSGRQFPNYSSELNVNALELEDSALYLCAIPDTNSYEQYFGPGTRLTVT.

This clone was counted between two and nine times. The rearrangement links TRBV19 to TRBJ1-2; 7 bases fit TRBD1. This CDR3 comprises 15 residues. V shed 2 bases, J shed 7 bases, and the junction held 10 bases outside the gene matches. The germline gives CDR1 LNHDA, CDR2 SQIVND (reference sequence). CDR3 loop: CASSIPPGQTPGYTF. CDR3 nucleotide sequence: TGTGCCAGTAGTATACCACCGGGACAGACTCCTGGCTACACCTTC.

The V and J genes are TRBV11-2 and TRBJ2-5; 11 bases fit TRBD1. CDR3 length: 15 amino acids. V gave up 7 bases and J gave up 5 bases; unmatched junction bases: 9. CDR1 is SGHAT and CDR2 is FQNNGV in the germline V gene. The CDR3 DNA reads TGTGCCAGCACAACCGGGACAGGGGGATGGGAGACCCAGTACTTC. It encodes CASTTGTGGWETQYF.

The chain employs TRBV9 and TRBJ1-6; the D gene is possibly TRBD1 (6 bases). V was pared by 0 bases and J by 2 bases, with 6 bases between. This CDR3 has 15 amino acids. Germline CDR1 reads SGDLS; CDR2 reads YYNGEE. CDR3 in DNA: TGTGCCAGCAGCGTAGCAGGGGCCTATAATTCACCCCTCCACTTT. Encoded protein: CASSVAGAYNSPLHF. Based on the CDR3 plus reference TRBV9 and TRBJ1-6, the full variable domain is DSGVTQTPKHLITATGQRVTLRCSPRSGDLSVYWYQQSLDQGLQFLIQYYNGEERAKGNILERFSAQQFPDLHSELNLSSLELGDSALYFCASSVAGAYNSPLHFGNGTRLTVT.

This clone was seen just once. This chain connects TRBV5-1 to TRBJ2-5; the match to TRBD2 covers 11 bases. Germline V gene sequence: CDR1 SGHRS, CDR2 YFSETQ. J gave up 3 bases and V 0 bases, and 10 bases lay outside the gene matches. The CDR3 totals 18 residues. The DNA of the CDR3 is TGCGCCAGCAGCTTGGACCTAGCGGGGGGTACCAATAAAGAGACCCAGTACTTC. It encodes CASSLDLAGGTNKETQYF.

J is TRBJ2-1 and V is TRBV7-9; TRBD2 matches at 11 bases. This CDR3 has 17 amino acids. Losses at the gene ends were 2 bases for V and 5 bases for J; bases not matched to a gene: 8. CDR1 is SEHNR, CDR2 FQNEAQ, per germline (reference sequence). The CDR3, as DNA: TGTGCCAGCAGCTTAACCTTTATAGCGGGAGGGAACAATGAGCAGTTCTTC. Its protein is CASSLTFIAGGNNEQFF.

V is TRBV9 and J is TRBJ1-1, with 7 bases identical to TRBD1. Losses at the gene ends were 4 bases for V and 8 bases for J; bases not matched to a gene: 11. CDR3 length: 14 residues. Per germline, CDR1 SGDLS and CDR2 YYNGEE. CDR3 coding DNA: TGTGCCAGCAGCCCTCCTCTCAAGGGACAGGAAGCTTTCTTT. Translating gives CASSPPLKGQEAFF.

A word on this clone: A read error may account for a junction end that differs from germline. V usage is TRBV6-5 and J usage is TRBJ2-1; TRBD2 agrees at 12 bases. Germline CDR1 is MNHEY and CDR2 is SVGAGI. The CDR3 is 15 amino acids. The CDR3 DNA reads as TGTGCCAGCAGCTACGTTACTAGCGGGGGGAGTTTTTTGGTCTTC. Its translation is CASSYVTSGGSFLVF.

The CDR3 coding sequence is TGTGCCAGCAGTTACCGGGACGGTAATGAAAAACTGTTTTTT. It codes for CASSYRDGNEKLFF. The chain links TRBV6-5 to TRBJ1-4, with TRBD1 as a possible D gene (5 bases). The CDR3 has 14 amino acids. Trimming removed 2 bases from V and 4 bases from J, with 8 bases in between. In germline, CDR1 is MNHEY, CDR2 SVGAGI.

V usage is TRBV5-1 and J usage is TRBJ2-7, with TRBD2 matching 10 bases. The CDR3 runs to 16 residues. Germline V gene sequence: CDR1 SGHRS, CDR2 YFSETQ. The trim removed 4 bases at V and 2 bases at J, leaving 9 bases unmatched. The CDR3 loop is CASSPETSGPTYEQYF. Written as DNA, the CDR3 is TGCGCCAGCAGCCCCGAGACTAGCGGGCCGACCTACGAGCAGTACTTC.

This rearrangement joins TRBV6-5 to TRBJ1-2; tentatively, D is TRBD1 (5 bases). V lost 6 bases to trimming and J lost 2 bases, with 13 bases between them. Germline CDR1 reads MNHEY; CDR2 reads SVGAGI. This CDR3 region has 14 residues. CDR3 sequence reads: CASSPNWGNYGYTF. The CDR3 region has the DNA TGTGCCAGCAGCCCTAATTGGGGGAACTATGGCTACACCTTC.

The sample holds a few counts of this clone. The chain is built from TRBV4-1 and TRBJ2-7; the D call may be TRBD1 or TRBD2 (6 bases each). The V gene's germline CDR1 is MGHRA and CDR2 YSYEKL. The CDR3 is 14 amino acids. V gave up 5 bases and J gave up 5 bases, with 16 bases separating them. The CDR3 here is CASSGRTGADEQYF. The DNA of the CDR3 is TGCGCCAGCAGCGGAAGGACGGGGGCCGACGAGCAGTACTTC.

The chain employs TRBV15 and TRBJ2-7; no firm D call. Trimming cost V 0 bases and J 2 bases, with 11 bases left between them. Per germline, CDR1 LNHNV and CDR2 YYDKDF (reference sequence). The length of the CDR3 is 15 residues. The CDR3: CATSRDRAGTYEQYF. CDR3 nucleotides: TGTGCCACCAGCAGAGATAGGGCAGGAACCTACGAGCAGTACTTC.

The CDR3 DNA reads TGTGCCAGCAGCTTGGGGAGTACAGGGTGGTCCCCCTACGAGCAGTACTTC. Residues: CASSLGSTGWSPYEQYF. The chain joins TRBV5-6 to TRBJ2-7; perhaps TRBD1 as D (6 bases). Trimming shortened V by 0 bases and J by 2 bases, and 18 bases separated the two germline ends. Germline V gene sequence: CDR1 SGHDT, CDR2 YYEEEE. The CDR3 runs to 17 residues. The variable domain in full, with the rest retrieved from reference TRBV5-6 and TRBJ2-7, is DAGVTQSPTHLIKTRGQQVTLRCSPKSGHDTVSWYQQALGQGPQFIFQYYEEEERQRGNFPDRFSGHQFPNYSSELNVNALLLGDSALYLCASSLGSTGWSPYEQYFGPGTRLTVT.

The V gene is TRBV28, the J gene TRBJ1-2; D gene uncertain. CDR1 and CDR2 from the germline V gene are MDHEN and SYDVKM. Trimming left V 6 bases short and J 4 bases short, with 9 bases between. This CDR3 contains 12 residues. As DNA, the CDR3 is TGTGCCAGCAGCCCTGAGCCCTATGGCTACACCTTC. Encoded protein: CASSPEPYGYTF.

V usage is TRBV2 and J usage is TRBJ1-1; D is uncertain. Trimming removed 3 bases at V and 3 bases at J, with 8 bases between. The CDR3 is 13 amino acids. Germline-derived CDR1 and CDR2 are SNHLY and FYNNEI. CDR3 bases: TGTGCCAGCAGTGACGTGGAGGACACTGAAGCTTTCTTT. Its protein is CASSDVEDTEAFF.

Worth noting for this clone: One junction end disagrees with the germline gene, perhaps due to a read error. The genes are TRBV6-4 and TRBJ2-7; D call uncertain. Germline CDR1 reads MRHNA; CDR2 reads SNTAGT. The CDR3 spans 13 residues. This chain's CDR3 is CASSDYVLSEKYF. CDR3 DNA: TGTGCCAGCAGTGACTATGTCCTCAGCGAGAAGTACTTC.

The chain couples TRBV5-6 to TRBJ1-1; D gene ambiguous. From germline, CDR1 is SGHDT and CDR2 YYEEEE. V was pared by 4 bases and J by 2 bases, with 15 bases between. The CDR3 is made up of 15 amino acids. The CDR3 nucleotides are TGTGCCAGCAGCATATGGACCACGAAAAACACTGAAGCTTTCTTT. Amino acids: CASSIWTTKNTEAFF.

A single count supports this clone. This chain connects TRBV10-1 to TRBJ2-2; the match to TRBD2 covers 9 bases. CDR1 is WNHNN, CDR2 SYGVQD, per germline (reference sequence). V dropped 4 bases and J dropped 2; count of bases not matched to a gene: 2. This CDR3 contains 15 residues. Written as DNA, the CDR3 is TGCGCCAGCAGTGTGACTAGCGGAAACACCGGGGAGCTGTTTTTT. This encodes CASSVTSGNTGELFF.

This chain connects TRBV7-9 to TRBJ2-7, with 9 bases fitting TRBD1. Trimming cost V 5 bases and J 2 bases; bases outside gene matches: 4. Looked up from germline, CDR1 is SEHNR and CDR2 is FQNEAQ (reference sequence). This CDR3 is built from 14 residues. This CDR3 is CASSGQGTPYEQYF. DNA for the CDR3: TGTGCCAGCAGCGGACAGGGGACGCCCTACGAGCAGTACTTC.

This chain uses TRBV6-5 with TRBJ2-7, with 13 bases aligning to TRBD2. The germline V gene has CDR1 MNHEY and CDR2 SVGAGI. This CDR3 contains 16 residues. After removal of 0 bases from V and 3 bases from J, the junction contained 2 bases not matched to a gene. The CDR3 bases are TGTGCCAGCAGTTACTCGGGACTAGCGGGAAGCTACGAGCAGTACTTC. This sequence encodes CASSYSGLAGSYEQYF.

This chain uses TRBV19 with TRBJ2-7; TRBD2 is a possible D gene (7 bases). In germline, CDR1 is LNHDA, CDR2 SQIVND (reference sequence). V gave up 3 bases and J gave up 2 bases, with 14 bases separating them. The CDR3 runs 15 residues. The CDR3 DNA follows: TGTGCCAGTAGTATTGGGGGGGCGCCCACCTACGAGCAGTACTTC. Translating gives CASSIGGAPTYEQYF.